The 21 T cell receptor beta chains below come from one sample, sequenced in a study of radiotherapy plus CTLA-4 blockade in lung cancer. The table came from immunoSEQ multiplex PCR; TCRdb's copy has only in-frame clones and leaves some out. The sample consists of 60,000 to 75,000 clones, less than 85% of them appearing once. This specimen consisted of peripheral blood, obtained from a patient treated with radiotherapy plus ipilimumab. Every receptor here comes from a human donor with non-small cell lung cancer whose response to radiotherapy plus ipilimumab could not be evaluated. Some clones in this sample may be carry-over from other donors' samples.

The chain carries TRBV19 and TRBJ1-2, with D unresolved. Germline CDR1 LNHDA, CDR2 SQIVND (reference sequence). V was cut by 5 bases and J by 4 bases, with 11 bases left in between. This CDR3 contains 13 residues. CDR3 sequence: CASSPRGSYGYTF. The CDR3 DNA follows: TGTGCCAGTAGTCCCCGAGGGAGCTATGGCTACACCTTC.

This clone was seen only a few times. This chain joins TRBV6-5 and TRBJ1-3; the D gene is possibly TRBD1 (6 bases). V was shortened by 7 bases and J by 9 bases, with 22 bases between the two germline ends. CDR1 and CDR2 from the germline V gene are MNHEY and SVGAGI. The CDR3 is 15 amino acids. CDR3 protein: CASTQSGTLGGTIYF. CDR3 nucleotide sequence: TGTGCCAGCACTCAATCCGGGACACTCGGCGGCACCATATATTTT.

The gene calls are TRBV6-5 and TRBJ2-2; the match to TRBD2 covers 7 bases. Germline V gene lookup returns CDR1 MNHEY and CDR2 SVGAGI. The CDR3 consists of 14 residues. The V segment lost 10 bases and the J segment 2 bases; nucleotides outside the gene matches: 7. The CDR3 DNA is TGTGCCACCTCGGGGGGTCCTAACACCGGGGAGCTGTTTTTT. It encodes CATSGGPNTGELFF.

The genes are TRBV4-3 and TRBJ2-3, with D unresolved. Trimming pared 1 base from V and 6 bases from J, leaving 14 bases between. Germline V gene lookup returns CDR1 LGHNA and CDR2 YSLEER. The CDR3 runs to 15 residues. CDR3 nucleotides: TGCGCCAGCAGCCAAGGCTGGCAGCTCAGGGATACGCAGTATTTT. It codes for CASSQGWQLRDTQYF.

The V and J genes are TRBV7-2 and TRBJ1-1, with D perhaps matching TRBD1 (5 bases). Germline CDR1 is SGHTA and CDR2 is FQGNSA. V dropped 5 bases and J dropped 0 bases, with 7 bases sitting between them. The CDR3 covers 13 residues. CDR3 sequence: CASSPTVNTEAFF. In DNA form, the CDR3 reads TGTGCCAGCAGCCCGACAGTGAACACTGAAGCTTTCTTT.

In DNA, the CDR3 is TGTGCCAGCAGCTTAGCAGGGACAGCCTATAATTCACCCCTCCACTTT. Translating gives CASSLAGTAYNSPLHF. This chain joins TRBV7-2 and TRBJ1-6; 7 bases agree with TRBD1. The CDR3 length is 16 residues. The V gene end was trimmed by 0 bases and the J gene end by 2 bases; junction bases not matched to a gene: 1. Germline V gene sequence: CDR1 SGHTA, CDR2 FQGNSA.

This rearrangement joins TRBV6-1 to TRBJ2-1; weak D call: TRBD2 (5 bases). The V gene lost 5 bases and the J gene lost 6 bases, with 11 bases spanning the gap. The CDR3 totals 13 residues. Looked up from germline, CDR1 is MNHNS and CDR2 is SASEGT. CDR3 residues: CASSRGLFNEQFF. The DNA of the CDR3 is TGTGCCAGCAGTCGTGGACTGTTCAATGAGCAGTTCTTC.

This chain uses TRBV5-1 with TRBJ2-7; the D gene is possibly TRBD2 (6 bases). Germline V gene sequence: CDR1 SGHRS, CDR2 YFSETQ. The V end was cut by 4 bases, the J end by 1 base, with 12 bases between. The CDR3 loop spans 14 amino acids. The CDR3 region has the DNA TGCGCCAGCAGCCCGGGACTTCGTTCCTACGAGCAGTACTTC. This sequence encodes CASSPGLRSYEQYF.

The V call is TRBV7-6, the J call TRBJ1-2; 7 bases fit TRBD1. The CDR3 consists of 16 residues. V lost 5 bases, J lost 5 bases, and 14 bases stayed unmatched. The germline V gene has CDR1 SGHVS and CDR2 FNYEAQ. CDR3 nucleotides: TGTGCCAGCAGCCCCTGGGAGGACCAGGGGGAGTATGGCTACACCTTC. This sequence encodes CASSPWEDQGEYGYTF.

This clone was observed a few times. V gene TRBV5-8 combines with J gene TRBJ2-5; D is perhaps TRBD1 (6 bases). CDR3 length: 17 residues. The V and J ends lost 0 bases and 3 bases respectively, with 18 bases between them. The V gene's germline CDR1 is SGHTS and CDR2 YDEGEE. CDR3 in amino acids: CASSLGILVRTEETQYF. DNA for the CDR3: TGTGCCAGCAGCTTGGGCATTCTAGTCCGGACAGAAGAGACCCAGTACTTC.

The CDR3 here is CASSPLSTGSVREFF. The CDR3, as DNA: TGCGCCAGCAGCCCCCTGTCGACAGGGTCGGTAAGAGAGTTCTTC. The chain carries TRBV5-1 and TRBJ2-1; TRBD1 matches at 7 bases. The CDR3 length is 15 residues. The V gene end was trimmed by 4 bases and the J gene end by 14 bases; junction bases not matched to a gene: 18. Looked up from germline, CDR1 is SGHRS and CDR2 is YFSETQ.

The V gene is TRBV27, the J gene TRBJ1-4; D is possibly TRBD1 (5 bases). Germline V gene data show CDR1 as MNHEY and CDR2 as SMNVEV (reference sequence). With 7 bases removed from V and 4 bases from J, the gap between germline ends came to 10 bases. CDR3 size: 13 residues. DNA for the CDR3: TGTGCCAGCATGGGGCAGGGTAATGAAAAACTGTTTTTT. It is translated as CASMGQGNEKLFF.

Here the CDR3 reads CASSSTAYGYTF. In nucleotides, the CDR3 is TGTGCCAGCAGTTCGACAGCATATGGCTACACCTTC. The chain employs TRBV6-5 and TRBJ1-2; the D gene is possibly TRBD1 (5 bases). There are 12 residues in the CDR3. CDR1 is MNHEY, CDR2 SVGAGI, per germline. The V end was cut by 4 bases, the J end by 5 bases, with 8 bases between.

V gene TRBV5-1 combines with J gene TRBJ2-7; 9 positions match TRBD1. Trimming at V came to 4 bases and at J to 6 bases, leaving 11 bases not matched to a gene. CDR3 size: 15 residues. Germline-derived CDR1 and CDR2 are SGHRS and YFSETQ. For the CDR3, the DNA is TGCGCCAGCAGCGGCGGTCCGACAGGGGGGCGCGAGCAGTACTTC. It codes for CASSGGPTGGREQYF. Based on the CDR3 plus reference TRBV5-1 and TRBJ2-7, the full variable domain is KAGVTQTPRYLIKTRGQQVTLSCSPISGHRSVSWYQQTPGQGLQFLFEYFSETQRNKGNFPGRFSGRQFSNSRSEMNVSTLELGDSALYLCASSGGPTGGREQYFGPGTRLTVT.

A few counts support this clone. This rearrangement joins TRBV6-5 to TRBJ1-2, with TRBD1 as a possible D gene (5 bases). This CDR3 has 12 residues. Trimming cost V 5 bases and J 3 bases, with 7 bases left between them. Germline CDR1 reads MNHEY; CDR2 reads SVGAGI. The CDR3 region has the DNA TGTGCCAGCAGTGACAGATACTATGGCTACACCTTC. As protein: CASSDRYYGYTF.

The count of this clone is one. This chain links TRBV6-5 with TRBJ2-7; the match to TRBD1 covers 12 bases. The V gene end was trimmed by 4 bases and the J gene end by 5 bases; junction bases not matched to a gene: 9. The length of the CDR3 is 16 residues. Germline V gene lookup returns CDR1 MNHEY and CDR2 SVGAGI. CDR3 in amino acids: CASSLFSGTGGDEQYF. The CDR3 DNA reads as TGTGCCAGCAGTTTGTTCTCCGGGACAGGGGGCGACGAGCAGTACTTC.

The chain recombines TRBV14 with TRBJ1-2; 7 nucleotides align to TRBD1. Germline V gene lookup returns CDR1 SGHDN and CDR2 FVKESK. The junction had 3 bases not matched to a gene; V was cut back by 4 bases and J by 4 bases. The CDR3 runs to 13 residues. CDR3 coding DNA: TGTGCCAGCAGCCGGGACAGAAGCTATGGCTACACCTTC. This codes for CASSRDRSYGYTF.

The genes are TRBV6-5 and TRBJ1-1; D may be TRBD1 (5 bases). With 2 bases removed from V and 3 bases from J, the gap between germline ends came to 10 bases. Germline CDR1 and CDR2: MNHEY and SVGAGI. The CDR3 is 14 residues long. The CDR3 sequence: CASSYGTGYTEAFF. As DNA, the CDR3 is TGTGCCAGCAGTTACGGGACTGGGTACACTGAAGCTTTCTTT.

The chain's CDR3 is CASRTSGTGELFF. CDR3 nucleotides: TGTGCCAGCAGAACCTCAGGGACCGGGGAGCTGTTTTTT. V is TRBV2 and J is TRBJ2-2, with D possibly matching TRBD1 (5 bases). There are 13 residues in the CDR3. Looked up from germline, CDR1 is SNHLY and CDR2 is FYNNEI. The V end lost 6 bases, the J end lost 5 bases, and 10 bases lay between the germline ends.

This clone was detected a few times. This rearrangement joins TRBV9 to TRBJ1-4; perhaps TRBD1 as D (5 bases). Trimming pared 3 bases from V and 2 bases from J, leaving 11 bases between. The CDR3 runs 15 residues. Germline CDR1 and CDR2: SGDLS and YYNGEE. As DNA, the CDR3 is TGTGCCAGCAGCGCTACGACAGCTACTAATGAAAAACTGTTTTTT. As protein: CASSATTATNEKLFF.

This chain joins TRBV11-2 and TRBJ2-7; a possible D gene is TRBD2 (5 bases). Germline CDR1 is SGHAT and CDR2 is FQNNGV. This CDR3 has 13 residues. Trimming left V 2 bases short and J 6 bases short, with 11 bases between. The CDR3 nucleotides are TGTGCCAGCAGCTTATTGCTCAGCGGCGAGCAGTACTTC. Translating it yields CASSLLLSGEQYF.